The 29 T cell receptor beta chains presented below share a single source sample, sequenced in a study of control samples from healthy donors and cancer patients. Method: immunoSEQ multiplex PCR; TCRdb's copy keeps in-frame clones and lacks some. Counted here are around 75,000 clones, approximately 92% occurring once; the ten biggest clones make up approximately 5.8%. Sequencing was performed on blood. The receptors stem from a woman aged 60-75 years in good health.

This clone was detected once. The CDR3 region has the DNA TGTGCCACCAGTGACGCCAGCTCTGGAAACACCATATATTTT. This sequence encodes CATSDASSGNTIYF. The chain has TRBV24-1 and TRBJ1-3, with D unresolved. Germline lookup yields CDR1 KGHDR and CDR2 SFDVKD. The CDR3 consists of 14 residues. Trimming shortened V by 4 bases and J by 0 bases, and 6 bases separated the two germline ends.

Only one count was recorded for this clone. V gene TRBV11-2 combines with J gene TRBJ1-1; 9 nucleotides agree with TRBD1. The J segment lost 9 bases and the V segment lost 2 bases, leaving 7 bases of the junction unmatched. The CDR3 length is 14 residues. CDR1 SGHAT and CDR2 FQNNGV come from the germline V gene. CDR3 amino acids: CASSLRGQGGQAFF. The CDR3 DNA reads TGTGCCAGCAGCTTACGGGGACAGGGCGGGCAAGCTTTCTTT.

The genes are TRBV7-2 and TRBJ2-7; 8 bases fit TRBD1. Germline values: CDR1 SGHTA, CDR2 FQGNSA. J was trimmed by 5 bases and V by 4 bases; bases with no gene match: 7. The CDR3 is 14 residues long. The CDR3: CASSSGTGDNEQYF. In nucleotides, the CDR3 is TGTGCCAGCAGCTCCGGGACAGGTGACAACGAGCAGTACTTC. Full variable domain (rest looked up from reference TRBV7-2 and TRBJ2-7): GAGVSQSPSNKVTEKGKDVELRCDPISGHTALYWYRQSLGQGLEFLIYFQGNSAPDKSGLPSDRFSAERTGGSVSTLTIQRTQQEDSAVYLCASSSGTGDNEQYFGPGTRLTVT.

The V call is TRBV15, the J call TRBJ1-2, with 8 bases fitting TRBD1. V dropped 9 bases and J dropped 2; count of bases not matched to a gene: 11. CDR1 and CDR2 from the germline V gene are LNHNV and YYDKDF (reference sequence). The CDR3 runs to 15 residues. The CDR3 protein is CATEDRAGINYGYTF. The CDR3 DNA reads TGTGCCACTGAGGACAGGGCGGGGATCAACTATGGCTACACCTTC. The full variable domain, with the rest looked up from reference TRBV15 and TRBJ1-2, is DAMVIQNPRYQVTQFGKPVTLSCSQTLNHNVMYWYQQKSSQAPKLLFHYYDKDFNNEADTPDNFQSRRPNTSFCFLDIRSPGLGDTAMYLCATEDRAGINYGYTFGSGTRLTVV.

The genes are TRBV6-1 and TRBJ1-5; 11 bases map to TRBD1. Trimming removed 4 bases from V and 7 bases from J; junction bases left unmatched: 9. Germline loops: CDR1 MNHNS, CDR2 SASEGT. This CDR3 has 16 amino acids. This chain's CDR3 is CASSGGQGVSWQPQHF. The CDR3, as DNA: TGTGCCAGCAGTGGGGGACAGGGGGTTTCTTGGCAGCCCCAGCATTTT.

This sequence joins TRBV7-9 and TRBJ2-5, with D perhaps TRBD2 (5 bases). Looked up from germline, CDR1 is SEHNR and CDR2 is FQNEAQ (reference sequence). Trimming left V 2 bases short and J 4 bases short, with 17 bases between. The CDR3 is 16 residues long. The CDR3 DNA sequence: TGTGCCAGCAGCTTAATTTACGAAGAGGGCCCAGAGACCCAGTACTTC. Protein sequence: CASSLIYEEGPETQYF.

The rearrangement joins TRBV30 to TRBJ2-7, with D unclear. The CDR3 has 12 residues. Trimming took 0 bases from V and 1 from J, leaving 4 bases between them. Germline loops: CDR1 GTSNPN, CDR2 SVGIG (reference sequence). The DNA of the CDR3 is TGTGCCTGGAGTGTATTTTCCTACGAGCAGTACTTC. Its protein product is CAWSVFSYEQYF.

CDR3 nucleotides: TGTGCCAGCACAATCGAGGAGTATAGCAATCAGCCCCAGCATTTT. Translating gives CASTIEEYSNQPQHF. The chain uses TRBV6-6 and TRBJ1-5; D call uncertain. Germline V gene sequence: CDR1 MNHNY, CDR2 SVGAGI (reference sequence). Trimming removed 7 bases at V and 0 bases at J, with 13 bases between. CDR3 length: 15 residues.

The V call is TRBV10-2, the J call TRBJ1-1; D possibly corresponds to TRBD1 (6 bases). V gave up 4 bases and J gave up 4 bases, with 13 bases separating them. CDR1 and CDR2 (germline): WSHSY, SAAADI. CDR3 length: 14 residues. This CDR3 is CASSGTGPPTEAFF. As DNA, the CDR3 is TGCGCCAGCAGTGGAACAGGGCCCCCCACTGAAGCTTTCTTT.

J is TRBJ1-3 and V is TRBV4-1; TRBD1 agrees at 10 bases. This CDR3 contains 19 residues. V trimming: 3 bases; J trimming: 0 bases; junction bases outside the gene matches: 11. Germline lookup yields CDR1 MGHRA and CDR2 YSYEKL. The CDR3 reads CASSHPRDRGSGSGNTIYF. In DNA, the CDR3 is TGCGCCAGCAGCCATCCCCGGGACAGGGGTTCTGGCTCTGGAAACACCATATATTTT.

The chain is built from TRBV7-3 and TRBJ2-2, with 12 bases lining up with TRBD2. The V segment lost 5 bases and the J segment 6 bases; nucleotides outside the gene matches: 7. Per germline, CDR1 SGHTA and CDR2 FQGTGA. The CDR3 is 16 residues long. The CDR3 coding sequence is TGTGCCAGCAGCCTGACTAGCGGGAGATATGCCGGGGAGCTGTTTTTT. Protein: CASSLTSGRYAGELFF.

The chain joins TRBV5-1 to TRBJ1-1, with TRBD1 matching over 8 bases. Germline CDR1 and CDR2: SGHRS and YFSETQ. Losses at the gene ends were 4 bases for V and 4 bases for J; bases not matched to a gene: 9. This CDR3 has 15 residues. CDR3 in DNA: TGCGCCAGCAGCGCCCAGGGGGCGGGGACCACTGAAGCTTTCTTT. As protein: CASSAQGAGTTEAFF. Full variable domain (remainder filled in from reference TRBV5-1 and TRBJ1-1): KAGVTQTPRYLIKTRGQQVTLSCSPISGHRSVSWYQQTPGQGLQFLFEYFSETQRNKGNFPGRFSGRQFSNSRSEMNVSTLELGDSALYLCASSAQGAGTTEAFFGQGTRLTVV.

J is TRBJ1-3 and V is TRBV14; TRBD1 matches at 9 bases. The CDR3 has 13 amino acids. The junction had 5 bases not matched to a gene; V was cut back by 7 bases and J by 7 bases. The germline V gene has CDR1 SGHDN and CDR2 FVKESK. CDR3 coding DNA: TGTGCCAGCACATGGACAGGGGCGAACACCATATATTTT. Translated: CASTWTGANTIYF. Looking up the rest from reference TRBV14 and TRBJ1-3 gives the full variable domain: EAGVTQFPSHSVIEKGQTVTLRCDPISGHDNLYWYRRVMGKEIKFLLHFVKESKQDESGMPNNRFLAERTGGTYSTLKVQPAELEDSGVYFCASTWTGANTIYFGEGSWLTVV.

The chain has TRBV28 and TRBJ1-5, with D unresolved. This CDR3 spans 16 amino acids. Germline CDR1 reads MDHEN; CDR2 reads SYDVKM. V lost 3 bases and J 0 bases, leaving 12 bases between the germline ends. For the CDR3, the DNA is TGTGCCAGCAGTTTGAGGAATCCCTATAGCAATCAGCCCCAGCATTTT. This codes for CASSLRNPYSNQPQHF.

V is TRBV5-1 and J is TRBJ2-1, with 14 bases aligning to TRBD2. V trimming: 4 bases; J trimming: 7 bases; junction bases outside the gene matches: 4. The CDR3 is 15 amino acids. CDR1 and CDR2 (germline): SGHRS, YFSETQ. The CDR3 sequence is CASSPGTSGGNEQFF. The CDR3 region has the DNA TGCGCCAGCAGCCCCGGGACTAGCGGGGGTAATGAGCAGTTCTTC.

This chain joins TRBV6-5 and TRBJ1-5; a possible D gene is TRBD1 (5 bases). Trimming left V 6 bases short and J 0 bases short, with 12 bases between. This CDR3 is built from 15 residues. Germline V gene sequence: CDR1 MNHEY, CDR2 SVGAGI. The CDR3: CASRTAPGSNQPQHF. The CDR3 nucleotides are TGTGCCAGCAGGACAGCCCCTGGTAGCAATCAGCCCCAGCATTTT.

V is TRBV7-9 and J is TRBJ2-2, with D possibly TRBD2 on 6 matching bases. Trimming shortened V by 7 bases and J by 0 bases, and 18 bases separated the two germline ends. The CDR3 length is 17 residues. CDR1 and CDR2 from the germline V gene are SEHNR and FQNEAQ (reference sequence). CDR3 sequence reads: CASTNFGAGTNTGELFF. The DNA of the CDR3 is TGTGCCAGCACCAATTTCGGGGCGGGAACGAACACCGGGGAGCTGTTTTTT.

J is TRBJ2-5 and V is TRBV6-2 or TRBV6-3; D is undetermined. The CDR3 loop spans 11 amino acids. Trimming removed 5 bases at V and 5 bases at J, with 6 bases between. Germline CDR1 reads MNHEY; CDR2 reads SVGEGT. The CDR3 coding sequence is TGTGCCAGCAGTATTTATGAGACCCAGTACTTC. Translated, it gives CASSIYETQYF.

The rearrangement uses TRBV28 and TRBJ1-5, with a possible D match to TRBD1 (5 bases). Germline V gives CDR1 MDHEN, CDR2 SYDVKM. This CDR3 region has 14 residues. Trimming pared 10 bases from V and 5 bases from J, leaving 18 bases between. CDR3 amino acids: CATARGGDHQPQHF. As DNA, the CDR3 is TGTGCCACCGCCCGCGGAGGGGATCATCAGCCCCAGCATTTT.

The DNA for the CDR3 is TGTGCCAGTAGTCCGCTCCTTGGAGGGGGGCACAATCAGCCCCAGCATTTT. Translation: CASSPLLGGGHNQPQHF. The V call is TRBV19, the J call TRBJ1-5, with D possibly matching TRBD1 (6 bases). Germline V gene lookup returns CDR1 LNHDA and CDR2 SQIVND (reference sequence). This CDR3 spans 17 amino acids. Trimming stripped 5 bases from V and 3 bases from J, with 20 bases between.

V and J are TRBV5-1 and TRBJ2-7, with 7 bases that match TRBD1. Germline V gives CDR1 SGHRS, CDR2 YFSETQ. Unmatched junction bases numbered 5, after V lost 5 bases and J lost 0 bases. CDR3 length equals 14 residues. CDR3: CASRQGTASYEQYF. CDR3 DNA: TGCGCCAGCAGACAGGGGACGGCCTCCTACGAGCAGTACTTC.

The chain joins TRBV6-1 to TRBJ2-1; 9 nucleotides line up with TRBD2. Germline-derived CDR1 and CDR2 are MNHNS and SASEGT. The CDR3 consists of 18 residues. V lost 4 bases, J lost 0 bases, and 10 bases stayed unmatched. As DNA, the CDR3 is TGTGCCAGCAGTGGCCCTAGCGGGATAAGAAGCTCCTACAATGAGCAGTTCTTC. Translating gives CASSGPSGIRSSYNEQFF.

The J gene is TRBJ1-2, the V gene TRBV19; TRBD1 agrees at 9 bases. V was pared by 5 bases and J by 6 bases, with 16 bases of the junction left unmatched. The CDR3 is 17 residues long. Germline V gene data show CDR1 as LNHDA and CDR2 as SQIVND (reference sequence). The CDR3 here is CASSEYGTGNGRDGYTF. CDR3 coding DNA: TGTGCCAGTAGTGAGTACGGGACAGGGAATGGAAGGGATGGCTACACCTTC.

This chain connects TRBV18 to TRBJ1-5; 9 bases fit TRBD1. The CDR3 has 15 amino acids. V lost 2 bases, J lost 5 bases, and 4 bases stayed unmatched. Germline V gene data show CDR1 as KGHSH and CDR2 as LQKENI. This CDR3 reads CASSPSGQGDQPQHF. The CDR3 DNA sequence: TGTGCCAGCTCACCATCGGGACAGGGTGATCAGCCCCAGCATTTT.

The chain joins TRBV7-8 to TRBJ1-3; possible D gene TRBD1, 6 bases. CDR3 length: 18 amino acids. V was clipped by 5 bases and J by 0 bases, with 20 bases between them. Germline CDR1 SGHVS, CDR2 FQNEAQ. The CDR3 here is CASSPYPEGGISGNTIYF. For the CDR3, the DNA is TGTGCCAGCAGCCCGTACCCGGAGGGGGGGATCTCTGGAAACACCATATATTTT.

This clone was picked up a small number of times. The chain is built from TRBV27 and TRBJ2-2; a possible D gene is TRBD1 (6 bases). CDR1 is MNHEY and CDR2 is SMNVEV in the germline V gene (reference sequence). V was shortened by 5 bases and J by 7 bases, with 23 bases between the two germline ends. The CDR3 is 17 residues long. CDR3 sequence reads: CASSLRYRVPFVGELFF. CDR3 DNA sequence: TGTGCCAGCAGTCTCCGCTACAGGGTCCCCTTCGTCGGGGAGCTGTTTTTT.

The chain links TRBV12-3 or TRBV12-4 to TRBJ1-2; no clear D. This CDR3 has 12 amino acids. Between the trimmed V and J ends, which lost 0 bases and 8 bases, there was a span of 7 bases. The CDR3 sequence is CASSLAGYGYTF. The CDR3 nucleotides read TGTGCCAGCAGTTTAGCCGGGTACGGCTACACCTTC.

The chain has TRBV18 and TRBJ1-2; TRBD1 aligns across 8 bases. Germline assignment: CDR1 KGHSH and CDR2 LQKENI. V lost 3 bases, J lost 5 bases, and 8 bases stayed unmatched. The CDR3 contains 15 residues. The DNA for the CDR3 is TGTGCCAGCTCACCCGACAGGGGACTGTGGTATGGCTACACCTTC. This gives the protein CASSPDRGLWYGYTF.

In DNA form, the CDR3 reads TGTGCCAGCACCCAAGTAGGGTCTGGAAACACCATATATTTT. Translated, it gives CASTQVGSGNTIYF. The chain is built from TRBV6-5 and TRBJ1-3, with D uncertain. Per germline, CDR1 MNHEY and CDR2 SVGAGI. The length of the CDR3 is 14 residues. V lost 7 bases to trimming and J lost 1 base, with 11 bases between them.